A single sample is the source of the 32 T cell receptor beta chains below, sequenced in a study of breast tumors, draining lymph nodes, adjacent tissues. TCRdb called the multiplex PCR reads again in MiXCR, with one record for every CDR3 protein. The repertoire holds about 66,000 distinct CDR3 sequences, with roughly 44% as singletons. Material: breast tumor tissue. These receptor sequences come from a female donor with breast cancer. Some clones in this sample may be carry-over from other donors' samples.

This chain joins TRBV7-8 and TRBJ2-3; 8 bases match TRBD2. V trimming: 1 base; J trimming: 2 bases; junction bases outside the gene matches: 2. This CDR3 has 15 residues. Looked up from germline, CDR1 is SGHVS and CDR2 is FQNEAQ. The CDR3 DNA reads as TGTGCCAGCAGCTTAGAGCGGGGGACCACAGATACGCAGTATTTT. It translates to CASSLERGTTDTQYF.

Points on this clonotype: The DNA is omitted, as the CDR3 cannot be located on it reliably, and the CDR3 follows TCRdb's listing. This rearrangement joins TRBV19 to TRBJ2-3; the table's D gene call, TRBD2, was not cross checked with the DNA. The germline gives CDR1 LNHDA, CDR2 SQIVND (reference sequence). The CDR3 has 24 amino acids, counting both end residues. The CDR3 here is CASSIVRGRAYEQYFGPGTDTQYF.

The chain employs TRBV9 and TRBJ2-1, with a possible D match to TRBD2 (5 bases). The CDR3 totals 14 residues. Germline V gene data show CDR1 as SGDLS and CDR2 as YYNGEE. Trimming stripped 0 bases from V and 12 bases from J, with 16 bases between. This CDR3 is CASSVVWSGERQFF. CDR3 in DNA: TGTGCCAGCAGCGTAGTTTGGTCTGGGGAGCGGCAGTTCTTC.

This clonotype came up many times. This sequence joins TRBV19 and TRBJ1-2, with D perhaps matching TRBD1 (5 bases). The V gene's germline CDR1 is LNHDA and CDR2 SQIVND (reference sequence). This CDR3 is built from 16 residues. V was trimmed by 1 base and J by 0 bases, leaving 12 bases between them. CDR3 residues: CASSIGWDRPNYGYTF. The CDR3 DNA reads TGTGCCAGTAGTATAGGTTGGGACCGGCCTAACTATGGCTACACCTTC.

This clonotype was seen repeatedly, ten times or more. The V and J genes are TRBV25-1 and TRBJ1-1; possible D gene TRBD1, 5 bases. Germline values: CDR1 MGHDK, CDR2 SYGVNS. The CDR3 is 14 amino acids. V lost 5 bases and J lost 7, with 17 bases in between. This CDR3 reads CASSHSAGGGEAFF. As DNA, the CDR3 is TGTGCCAGCAGTCATTCTGCCGGGGGGGGTGAAGCTTTCTTT.

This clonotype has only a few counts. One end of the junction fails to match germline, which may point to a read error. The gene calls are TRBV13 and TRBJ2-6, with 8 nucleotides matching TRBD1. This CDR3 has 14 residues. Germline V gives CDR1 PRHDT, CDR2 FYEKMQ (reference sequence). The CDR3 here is CASSLGTGVNVLTF. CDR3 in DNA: TGTGCCAGCAGCTTAGGGACAGGGGTCAACGTCCTGACTTTC.

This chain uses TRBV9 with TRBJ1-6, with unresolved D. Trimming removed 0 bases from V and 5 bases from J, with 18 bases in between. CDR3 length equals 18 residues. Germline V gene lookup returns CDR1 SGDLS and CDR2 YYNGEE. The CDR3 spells CASSVGKKVLEDNSPLHF. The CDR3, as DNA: TGTGCCAGCAGCGTAGGGAAGAAAGTATTAGAGGATAATTCACCCCTCCACTTT.

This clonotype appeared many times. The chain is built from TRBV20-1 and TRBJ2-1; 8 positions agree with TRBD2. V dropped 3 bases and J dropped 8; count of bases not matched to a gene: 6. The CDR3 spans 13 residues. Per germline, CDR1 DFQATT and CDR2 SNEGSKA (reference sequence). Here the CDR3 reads CSASGGGLHEQFF. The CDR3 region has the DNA TGCAGTGCTAGCGGGGGGGGCCTCCATGAGCAGTTCTTC.

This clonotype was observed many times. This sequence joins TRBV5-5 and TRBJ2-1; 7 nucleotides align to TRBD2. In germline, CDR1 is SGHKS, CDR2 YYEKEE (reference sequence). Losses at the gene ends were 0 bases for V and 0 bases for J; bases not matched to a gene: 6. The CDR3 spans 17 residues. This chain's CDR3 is CASSLAPPGGSYNEQFF. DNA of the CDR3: TGTGCCAGCAGCTTGGCGCCCCCGGGGGGCTCCTACAATGAGCAGTTCTTC.

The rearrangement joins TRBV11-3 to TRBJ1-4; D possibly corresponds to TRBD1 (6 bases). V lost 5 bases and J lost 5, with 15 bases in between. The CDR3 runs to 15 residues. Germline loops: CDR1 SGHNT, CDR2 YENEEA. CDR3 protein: CASSRAGARNEKLFF. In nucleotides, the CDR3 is TGTGCCAGCAGCCGGGCAGGGGCGAGGAATGAAAAACTGTTTTTT.

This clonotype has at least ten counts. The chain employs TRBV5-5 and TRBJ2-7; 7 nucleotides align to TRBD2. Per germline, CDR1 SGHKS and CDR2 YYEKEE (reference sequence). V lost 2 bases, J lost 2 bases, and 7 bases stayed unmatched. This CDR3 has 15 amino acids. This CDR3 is CASSFSSGGTYEQYF. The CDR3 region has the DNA TGTGCCAGCAGCTTTTCGTCGGGAGGAACCTACGAGCAGTACTTC.

The CDR3 is CASTPRPPYEQYF. The CDR3 coding sequence is TGTGCCAGTACCCCCAGGCCTCCCTACGAGCAGTACTTC. The V and J genes are TRBV19 and TRBJ2-7; D not resolved. The CDR3 has 13 residues. Trimming shortened V by 7 bases and J by 2 bases, and 12 bases separated the two germline ends. Germline CDR1 reads LNHDA; CDR2 reads SQIVND (reference sequence).

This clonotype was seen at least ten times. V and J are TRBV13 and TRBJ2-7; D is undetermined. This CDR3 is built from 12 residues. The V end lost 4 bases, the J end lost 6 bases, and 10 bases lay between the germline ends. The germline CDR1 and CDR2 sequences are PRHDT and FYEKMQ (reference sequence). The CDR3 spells CASSSRKGEQYF. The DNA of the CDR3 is TGTGCCAGCAGCTCCCGGAAGGGCGAGCAGTACTTC.

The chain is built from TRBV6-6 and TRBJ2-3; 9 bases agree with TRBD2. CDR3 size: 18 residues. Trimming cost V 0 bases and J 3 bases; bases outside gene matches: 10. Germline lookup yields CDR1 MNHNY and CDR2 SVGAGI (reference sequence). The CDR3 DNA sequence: TGTGCCAGCAGTTACTCTAGGGCGGGGGGGCTGGAAACAGATACGCAGTATTTT. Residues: CASSYSRAGGLETDTQYF.

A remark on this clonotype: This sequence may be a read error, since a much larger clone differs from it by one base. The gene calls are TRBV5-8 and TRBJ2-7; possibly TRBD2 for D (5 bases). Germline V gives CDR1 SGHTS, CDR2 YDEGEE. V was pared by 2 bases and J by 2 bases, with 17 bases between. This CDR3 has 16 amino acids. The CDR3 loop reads CASSFKGAQFPYEQYF. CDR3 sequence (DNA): TGTGCCAGCAGCTTTAAGGGAGCTCAGTTTCCCTACGAGCAGTACTTC. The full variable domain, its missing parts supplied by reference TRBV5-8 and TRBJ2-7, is EAGVTQSPTHLIKTRGQQATLRCSPISGHTSVYWYQQALGLGLQFLLWYDEGEERNRGNFPPRFSGRQFPNYSSELNVNALELEDSALYLCASSFKGAQFPYEQYFGPGTRLTVT.

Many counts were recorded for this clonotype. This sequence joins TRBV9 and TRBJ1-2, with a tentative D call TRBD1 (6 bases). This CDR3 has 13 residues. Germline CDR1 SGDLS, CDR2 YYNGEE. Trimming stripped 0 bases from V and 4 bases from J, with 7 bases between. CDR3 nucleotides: TGTGCCAGCAGCGTAGGGGACACCTATGGCTACACCTTC. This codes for CASSVGDTYGYTF.

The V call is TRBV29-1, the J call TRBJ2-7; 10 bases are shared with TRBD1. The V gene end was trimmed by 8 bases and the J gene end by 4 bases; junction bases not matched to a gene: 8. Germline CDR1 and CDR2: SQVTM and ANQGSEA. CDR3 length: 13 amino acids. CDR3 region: CSSTTGGRYEQYF. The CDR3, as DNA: TGCAGCTCTACGACAGGGGGCAGGTACGAGCAGTACTTC.

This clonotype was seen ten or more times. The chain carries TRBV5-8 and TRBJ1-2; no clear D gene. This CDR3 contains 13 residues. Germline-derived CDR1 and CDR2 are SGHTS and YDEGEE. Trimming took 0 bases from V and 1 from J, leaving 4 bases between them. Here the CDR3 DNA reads TGTGCCAGCAGCTTGGACAATAACTATGGCTACACCTTC. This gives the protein CASSLDNNYGYTF.

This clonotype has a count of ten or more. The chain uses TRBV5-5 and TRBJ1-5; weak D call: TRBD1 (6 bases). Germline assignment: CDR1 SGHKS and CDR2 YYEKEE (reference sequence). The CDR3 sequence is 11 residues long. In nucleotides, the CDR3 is TGTACCTGGGGGCGTAATCAGCCCCAGCATTTT. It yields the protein CTWGRNQPQHF.

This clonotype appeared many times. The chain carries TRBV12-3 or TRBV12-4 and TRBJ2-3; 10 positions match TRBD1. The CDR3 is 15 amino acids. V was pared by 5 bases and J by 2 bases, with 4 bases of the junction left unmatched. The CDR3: CASSRTGGITDTQYF. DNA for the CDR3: TGTGCCAGCAGTCGGACAGGGGGAATCACAGATACGCAGTATTTT.

Here the CDR3 reads CSAFSGTSGELFF. The CDR3 DNA reads TGCAGTGCTTTTTCCGGGACTAGCGGGGAGCTGTTTTTT. V is TRBV20-1 and J is TRBJ2-2, with 8 bases lining up with TRBD2. Germline trimming cut 5 bases from V and 7 bases from J; bases unmatched to any gene: 6. Per germline, CDR1 DFQATT and CDR2 SNEGSKA (reference sequence). CDR3 length: 13 residues.

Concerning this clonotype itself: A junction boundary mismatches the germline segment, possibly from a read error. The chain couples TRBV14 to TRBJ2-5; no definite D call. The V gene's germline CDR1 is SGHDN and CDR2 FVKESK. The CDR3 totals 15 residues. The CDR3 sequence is CASSQAPVYQETQYF. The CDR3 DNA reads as TGTGCCAGCAGCCAAGCTCCGGTGTACCAAGAAACCCAGTACTTC.

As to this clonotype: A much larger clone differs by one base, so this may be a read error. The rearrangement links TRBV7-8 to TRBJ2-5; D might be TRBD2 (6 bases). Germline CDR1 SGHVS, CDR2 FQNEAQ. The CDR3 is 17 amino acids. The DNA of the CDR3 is TGTGCCAGCAGCTTTCTGGGGCGCGGGGTTGGGGGAGAGCCCCAGTACTTC. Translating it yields CASSFLGRGVGGEPQYF.

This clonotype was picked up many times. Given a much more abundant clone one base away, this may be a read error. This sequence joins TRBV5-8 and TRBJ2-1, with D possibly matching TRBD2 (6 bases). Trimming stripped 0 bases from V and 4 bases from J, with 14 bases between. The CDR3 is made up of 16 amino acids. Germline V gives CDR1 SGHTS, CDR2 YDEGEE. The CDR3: CASSLVSAAGYNEQFF. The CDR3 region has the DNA TGTGCCAGCAGCTTGGTTAGCGCGGCGGGGTACAATGAGCAGTTCTTC.

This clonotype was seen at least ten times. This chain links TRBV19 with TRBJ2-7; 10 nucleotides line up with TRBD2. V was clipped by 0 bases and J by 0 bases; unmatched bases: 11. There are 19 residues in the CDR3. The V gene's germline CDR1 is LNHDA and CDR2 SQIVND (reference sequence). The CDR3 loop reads CASSIEDELAGGSSYEQYF. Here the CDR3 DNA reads TGTGCCAGTAGTATAGAAGATGAGTTAGCGGGAGGTAGCTCCTACGAGCAGTACTTC.

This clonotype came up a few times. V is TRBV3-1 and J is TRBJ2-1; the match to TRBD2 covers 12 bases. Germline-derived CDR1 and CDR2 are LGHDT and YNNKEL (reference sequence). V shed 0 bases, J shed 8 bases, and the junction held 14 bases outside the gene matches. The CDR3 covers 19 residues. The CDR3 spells CASSQDLGVPSGRADEQFF. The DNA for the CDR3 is TGTGCCAGCAGCCAAGATCTCGGAGTTCCTAGCGGGAGGGCCGATGAGCAGTTCTTC.

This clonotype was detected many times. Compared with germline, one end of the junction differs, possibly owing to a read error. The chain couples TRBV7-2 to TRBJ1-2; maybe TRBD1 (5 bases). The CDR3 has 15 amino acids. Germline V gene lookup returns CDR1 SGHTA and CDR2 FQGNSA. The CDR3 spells CASSLNLGRGYGYPF. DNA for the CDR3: TGTGCCAGCAGCTTGAACTTGGGACGTGGGTATGGCTACCCCTTC.

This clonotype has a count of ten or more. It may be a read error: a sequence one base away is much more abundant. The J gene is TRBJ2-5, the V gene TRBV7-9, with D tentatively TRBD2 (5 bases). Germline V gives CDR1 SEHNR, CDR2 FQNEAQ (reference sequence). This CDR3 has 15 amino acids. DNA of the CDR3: TGTGCCAGCAGCTTATCTTCCCAGAAGGGAGAGACCCAGCACTTC. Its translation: CASSLSSQKGETQHF.

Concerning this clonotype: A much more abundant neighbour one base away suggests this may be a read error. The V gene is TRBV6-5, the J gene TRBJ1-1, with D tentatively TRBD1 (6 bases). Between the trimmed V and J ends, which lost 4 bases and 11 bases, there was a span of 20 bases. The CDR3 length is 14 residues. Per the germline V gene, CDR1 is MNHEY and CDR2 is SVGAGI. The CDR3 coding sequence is TGTGCCAGCAGTTGCGGGCCCGGGGGCGGCAAGGCTTTCTTT. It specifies CASSCGPGGGKAFF.

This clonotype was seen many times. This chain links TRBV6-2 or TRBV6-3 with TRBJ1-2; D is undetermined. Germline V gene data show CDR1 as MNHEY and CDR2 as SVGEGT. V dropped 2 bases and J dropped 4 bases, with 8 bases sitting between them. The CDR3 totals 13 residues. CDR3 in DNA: TGTGCCAGCAGTTACGCGGAGGTCTATGGCTACACCTTC. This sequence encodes CASSYAEVYGYTF.

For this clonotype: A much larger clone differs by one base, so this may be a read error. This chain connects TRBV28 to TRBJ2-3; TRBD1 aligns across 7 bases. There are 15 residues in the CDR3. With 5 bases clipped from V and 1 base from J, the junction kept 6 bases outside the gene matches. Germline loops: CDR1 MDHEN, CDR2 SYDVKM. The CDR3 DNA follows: TGTGCCAGCAGTCAACCTACAGGGGGCACAGATACGCAGTATTTT. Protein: CASSQPTGGTDTQYF.

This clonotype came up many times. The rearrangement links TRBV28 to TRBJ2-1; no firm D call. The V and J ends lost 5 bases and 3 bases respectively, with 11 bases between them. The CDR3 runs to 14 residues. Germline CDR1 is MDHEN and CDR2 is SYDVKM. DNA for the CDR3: TGTGCCAGCAGTAGGTATAAAGACTACAATGAGCAGTTCTTC. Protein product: CASSRYKDYNEQFF. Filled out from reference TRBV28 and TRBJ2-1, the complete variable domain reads DVKVTQSSRYLVKRTGEKVFLECVQDMDHENMFWYRQDPGLGLRLIYFSYDVKMKEKGDIPEGYSVSREKKERFSLILESASTNQTSMYLCASSRYKDYNEQFFGPGTRLTVL.